Here is one TCR beta chain with its context. Its antigen is unidentified. This record comes from a study of blood T cells in healthy people across ages. Study-wide findings and caveats: Age showed a roughly linear inverse relationship with TCR beta diversity per million T cells.

A second roughly 6 to 11 cycle PCR used barcoded and J-beta primers. TCRdb processed the 5' RACE reads anew with MiXCR; each CDR3 protein has one entry. The table lists roughly 1,500,000 distinct CDR3 sequences, roughly 32% of them singletons. Each sample gave at least 6.5 million isolated PBMCs. The sample consisted of blood. This clonotype was obtained from a woman in her twenties or thirties in good health.

The CDR3 nucleotides are TGCAGTGCTAGCTTTGACATTACCTACGAGCAGTACTTC. Its protein product is CSASFDITYEQYF. The chain uses TRBV20-1 and TRBJ2-7; D is uncertain. Germline-derived CDR1 and CDR2 are DFQATT and SNEGSKA (reference sequence). V dropped 3 bases and J dropped 2 bases, with 11 bases sitting between them. CDR3 length equals 13 residues.